The subject of this entry is one T cell receptor beta chain. Its antigen is as yet unknown. The data belong to a study of shared clonotypes between healthy human individuals. The CDR3 length is 14 residues. The germline CDR1 and CDR2 sequences are SGHTS and YDEGEE. Trimming pared 0 bases from V and 0 bases from J, leaving 5 bases between. The data were produced by immunoSEQ multiplex PCR, yet TCRdb's version contains in-frame clones alone and is incomplete. The sample lists 2 million to 2.5 million clones, roughly 93% occurring once. Findings of the study overall: Shared across several donors were roughly 5.3% of the naive CD4 clonotypes. Some clonotypes were shared by all four sorted-subset donors, while others were not shared. The non-shared ones had lower generation probabilities than the shared ones. Large depth notwithstanding, sorted-subset sequencing proved incomplete by rarefaction. Memory subsets generally showed smaller estimated richness than naive subsets did.

The genes are TRBV5-8 and TRBJ2-3; D is unclear. Sample: naive CD4+ T cells from PBMCs. The subset: CD45RA+ positively selected. This sequence originates from a man aged 18 to 30 in good health. Some clones in this sample may be carry-over from other donors' samples. The CDR3 reads CASSLVGSTDTQYF. CDR3 sequence (DNA): TGTGCCAGCAGCTTGGTTGGTAGCACAGATACGCAGTATTTT.